This is a list of T cell receptor beta chains from one sample in a study of CD8 T cells in Susac syndrome. TCRdb redid the calling of the immunoSEQ multiplex PCR reads with MiXCR, one entry per CDR3 protein. The sample holds around 69,000 distinct CDR3 sequences, approximately 93% seen once. Sequenced material: CD8+ T cells from PBMCs. Receptors were obtained from a human donor with Susac syndrome. Both conserved end residues are part of each CDR3. The order of the fields is J gene, D gene, V gene, clone size, CDR3 DNA, CDR3 protein. A D gene is named only where the DNA matches it firmly. Only some rows state a clone size, as once, few, many or a class for expanded clones.

j_gene: TRBJ1-1; d_gene: .; v_gene: TRBV14; abundance: .; CDR3nt: TGTGCCAGCAGCCAAGACAGGATTTTGAATGAAGCTTTCTTT; CDR3aa: CASSQDRILNEAFF
j_gene: TRBJ2-1; d_gene: TRBD2; v_gene: TRBV20-1; abundance: .; CDR3nt: TGCAGTGTTTCGACTAGCGGGAGGGCCGGGTACAATGAGCAGTTCTTC; CDR3aa: CSVSTSGRAGYNEQFF
j_gene: TRBJ1-4; d_gene: .; v_gene: TRBV7-9; abundance: .; CDR3nt: TGTGCCAGCAGCCCCCTCGGGATGTTAAATGAAAAACTGTTTTTT; CDR3aa: CASSPLGMLNEKLFF
j_gene: TRBJ2-3; d_gene: TRBD2; v_gene: TRBV10-2; abundance: .; CDR3nt: TGCGCCAGCAGTGAATTAGCGGGGATCACAGATACGCAGTATTTT; CDR3aa: CASSELAGITDTQYF
j_gene: TRBJ2-1; d_gene: TRBD2; v_gene: TRBV6-5; abundance: few; CDR3nt: TGTGCCAGCAGTTACTCTCCGACTAGCGGGATCTACAATGAGCAGTTCTTC; CDR3aa: CASSYSPTSGIYNEQFF
j_gene: TRBJ2-2; d_gene: TRBD2; v_gene: TRBV7-3; abundance: .; CDR3nt: TGTGCCAGCAGCTTAACATCGACTAGCTTAGGGACCGGGGAGCTGTTTTTT; CDR3aa: CASSLTSTSLGTGELFF
j_gene: TRBJ2-1; d_gene: .; v_gene: TRBV27; abundance: .; CDR3nt: TGTGCCAGCAGTTTGGACTATAATGAGCAGTTCTTC; CDR3aa: CASSLDYNEQFF
j_gene: TRBJ2-1; d_gene: TRBD2; v_gene: TRBV5-1; abundance: once; CDR3nt: TGCGCCAGCAGCTTGGAAAGCGGGGGGATCACTGAGCAGTTCTTC; CDR3aa: CASSLESGGITEQFF
j_gene: TRBJ2-1; d_gene: TRBD2; v_gene: TRBV6-2/TRBV6-3; abundance: .; CDR3nt: TGTGCCAGCAGCACGACTATTAGCGGGGGTCCCTACAATGAGCAGTTCTTC; CDR3aa: CASSTTISGGPYNEQFF
j_gene: TRBJ1-5; d_gene: TRBD1; v_gene: TRBV4-1; abundance: few; CDR3nt: TGCGCCAGCAGCCAAGATTTGGGACAGGAACCCCAGCATTTT; CDR3aa: CASSQDLGQEPQHF
j_gene: TRBJ2-2; d_gene: .; v_gene: TRBV4-3; abundance: .; CDR3nt: TGCGCCAGCAGCCAGGAAGGGAACACCGGGGAGCTGTTTTTT; CDR3aa: CASSQEGNTGELFF
j_gene: TRBJ2-3; d_gene: TRBD2; v_gene: TRBV7-9; abundance: .; CDR3nt: TGTGCCAGCAGCTTAGTAGCTAGCGGGGCCTTTCGGGATACGCAGTATTTT; CDR3aa: CASSLVASGAFRDTQYF
j_gene: TRBJ2-7; d_gene: TRBD1; v_gene: TRBV4-3; abundance: .; CDR3nt: TGCGCCAGCAGCCAAGATTACGGGACAGGGCACTACGAGCAGTACTTC; CDR3aa: CASSQDYGTGHYEQYF
j_gene: TRBJ2-1; d_gene: .; v_gene: TRBV7-9; abundance: .; CDR3nt: TGTGCCAGCGCCGAACCGGGGGTGGGATTCAATGAGCAGTTCTTC; CDR3aa: CASAEPGVGFNEQFF
j_gene: TRBJ1-1; d_gene: TRBD1; v_gene: TRBV7-9; abundance: .; CDR3nt: TGTGCCAGCAGCTCGAGGGGACAGGTGAACACTGAAGCTTTCTTT; CDR3aa: CASSSRGQVNTEAFF
j_gene: TRBJ1-4; d_gene: .; v_gene: TRBV7-8; abundance: .; CDR3nt: TGTGCCAGCAGCCCCGAGTGGGGCAGGGATGATGAAAAACTGTTTTTT; CDR3aa: CASSPEWGRDDEKLFF
j_gene: TRBJ1-2; d_gene: TRBD1; v_gene: TRBV25-1; abundance: .; CDR3nt: TGTGCCAGCAGTGGGGATCACGAGACAGGGTGGAACTATGGCTACACCTTC; CDR3aa: CASSGDHETGWNYGYTF
j_gene: TRBJ1-1; d_gene: .; v_gene: TRBV11-2; abundance: .; CDR3nt: TGTGCCAGCAGCCCTTTAGCCGCTGAAGCTTTCTTT; CDR3aa: CASSPLAAEAFF
j_gene: TRBJ2-7; d_gene: .; v_gene: TRBV28; abundance: .; CDR3nt: TGTGCCAGCAGTTTTTCACAGAACTACGAGCAGTACTTC; CDR3aa: CASSFSQNYEQYF
j_gene: TRBJ2-5; d_gene: .; v_gene: TRBV6-1; abundance: .; CDR3nt: TGTGCCAGCAGTGAAACCCGTCAAGAGACCCAGTACTTC; CDR3aa: CASSETRQETQYF
j_gene: TRBJ2-1; d_gene: TRBD1; v_gene: TRBV7-3; abundance: .; CDR3nt: TGTGCCAGCAGCACTACAGGGGATATCTACAATGAGCAGTTCTTC; CDR3aa: CASSTTGDIYNEQFF
j_gene: TRBJ1-1; d_gene: .; v_gene: TRBV7-9; abundance: .; CDR3nt: TGTGCCAGCAGCCCTACCACAGGGCCAGGTGAAGCTTTCTTT; CDR3aa: CASSPTTGPGEAFF
j_gene: TRBJ2-5; d_gene: .; v_gene: TRBV5-1; abundance: few; CDR3nt: TGCGCCAGCAGATTGTCGAGCGGCCAAGAGACCCAGTACTTC; CDR3aa: CASRLSSGQETQYF
j_gene: TRBJ2-7; d_gene: .; v_gene: TRBV28; abundance: .; CDR3nt: TGTGCCAGCAGACACCCGAGTTCCTACGAGCAGTACTTC; CDR3aa: CASRHPSSYEQYF
j_gene: TRBJ1-1; d_gene: .; v_gene: TRBV18; abundance: .; CDR3nt: TGTGCCAGCTCACCCGCGGCGGGGGGCGGATCTTCGGTCACTGAAGCTTTCTTT; CDR3aa: CASSPAAGGGSSVTEAFF
j_gene: TRBJ2-3; d_gene: .; v_gene: TRBV20-1; abundance: .; CDR3nt: TGCAGTGCCAGCAAGAGTGGGACAGATACGCAGTATTTT; CDR3aa: CSASKSGTDTQYF
j_gene: TRBJ2-1; d_gene: TRBD2; v_gene: TRBV3-1; abundance: .; CDR3nt: TGTGCCAGCAGCCAAGATCCCCTAGCGGGAGGGTATGAGCAGTTCTTC; CDR3aa: CASSQDPLAGGYEQFF
j_gene: TRBJ2-1; d_gene: TRBD1; v_gene: TRBV7-9; abundance: once; CDR3nt: TGTGCCAGCAGCTACACAGGGGCCGCTTCGAATGAGCAGTTCTTC; CDR3aa: CASSYTGAASNEQFF
j_gene: TRBJ1-3; d_gene: TRBD1; v_gene: TRBV7-9; abundance: .; CDR3nt: TGTGCCAGCAGCTTAGCGAGGACAGGGGCCAGCTCTGGAAACACCATATATTTT; CDR3aa: CASSLARTGASSGNTIYF
j_gene: TRBJ1-1; d_gene: .; v_gene: TRBV10-3; abundance: .; CDR3nt: TGTGCCGTTGGTACCTTGTTGGGCGAAGCTTTCTTT; CDR3aa: CAVGTLLGEAFF
j_gene: TRBJ1-1; d_gene: .; v_gene: TRBV30; abundance: .; CDR3nt: TGTGCCTGGAGTCGGGGTGATGTGACTGAAGCTTTCTTT; CDR3aa: CAWSRGDVTEAFF
j_gene: TRBJ2-7; d_gene: .; v_gene: TRBV7-8; abundance: .; CDR3nt: TGTGCCAGCAACCAGTTGGGGCAGGGAAACTCCTACGAGCAGTACTTC; CDR3aa: CASNQLGQGNSYEQYF
j_gene: TRBJ1-1; d_gene: .; v_gene: TRBV18; abundance: .; CDR3nt: TGTGCCAGCTCACCATACAACCGGAACACTGAAGCTTTCTTT; CDR3aa: CASSPYNRNTEAFF
j_gene: TRBJ1-2; d_gene: TRBD1; v_gene: TRBV3-1; abundance: .; CDR3nt: TGTGCCAGCGGCGAAACAGGGGAGTGGGGCTACACCTTC; CDR3aa: CASGETGEWGYTF
j_gene: TRBJ1-5; d_gene: .; v_gene: TRBV2; abundance: once; CDR3nt: TGTGCCAGCAGTGGGAGGGGTTATAGCAATCAGCCCCAGCATTTT; CDR3aa: CASSGRGYSNQPQHF
j_gene: TRBJ2-5; d_gene: TRBD1; v_gene: TRBV27; abundance: .; CDR3nt: TGTGCCAGCAGTCAGACCTCAGGGGGAGAGACCCAGTACTTC; CDR3aa: CASSQTSGGETQYF
j_gene: TRBJ1-1; d_gene: .; v_gene: TRBV20-1; abundance: .; CDR3nt: TGCAGTGCGACGCCCAGGGCGAACACTGAAGCTTTCTTT; CDR3aa: CSATPRANTEAFF
j_gene: TRBJ1-1; d_gene: .; v_gene: TRBV30; abundance: .; CDR3nt: TGTGCCTGGAGTCCCCAGGGGACCACTGAAGCTTTCTTT; CDR3aa: CAWSPQGTTEAFF
j_gene: TRBJ2-7; d_gene: TRBD2; v_gene: TRBV20-1; abundance: .; CDR3nt: TGCAGTGCCAAAAGCGGGAACACGTACGAGCAGTACTTC; CDR3aa: CSAKSGNTYEQYF
j_gene: TRBJ2-7; d_gene: TRBD2; v_gene: TRBV20-1; abundance: .; CDR3nt: TGCAGTGCTCCTGATCGCATGCTAGCGGCCTACGAGCAGTACTTC; CDR3aa: CSAPDRMLAAYEQYF